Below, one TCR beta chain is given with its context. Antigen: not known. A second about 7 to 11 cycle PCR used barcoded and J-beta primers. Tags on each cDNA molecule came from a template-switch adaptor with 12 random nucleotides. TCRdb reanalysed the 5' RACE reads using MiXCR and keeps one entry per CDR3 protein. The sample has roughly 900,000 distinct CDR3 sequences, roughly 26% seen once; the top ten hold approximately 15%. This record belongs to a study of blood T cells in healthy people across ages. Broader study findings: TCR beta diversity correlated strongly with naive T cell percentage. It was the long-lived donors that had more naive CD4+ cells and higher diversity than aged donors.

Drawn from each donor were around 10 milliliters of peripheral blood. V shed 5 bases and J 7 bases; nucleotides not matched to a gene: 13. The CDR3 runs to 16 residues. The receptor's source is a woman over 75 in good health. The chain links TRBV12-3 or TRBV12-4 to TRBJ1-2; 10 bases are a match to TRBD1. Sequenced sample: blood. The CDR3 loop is CASSATPGTGAPGYTF. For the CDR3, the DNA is TGTGCCAGCAGTGCAACCCCCGGGACAGGGGCCCCTGGCTACACCTTC.